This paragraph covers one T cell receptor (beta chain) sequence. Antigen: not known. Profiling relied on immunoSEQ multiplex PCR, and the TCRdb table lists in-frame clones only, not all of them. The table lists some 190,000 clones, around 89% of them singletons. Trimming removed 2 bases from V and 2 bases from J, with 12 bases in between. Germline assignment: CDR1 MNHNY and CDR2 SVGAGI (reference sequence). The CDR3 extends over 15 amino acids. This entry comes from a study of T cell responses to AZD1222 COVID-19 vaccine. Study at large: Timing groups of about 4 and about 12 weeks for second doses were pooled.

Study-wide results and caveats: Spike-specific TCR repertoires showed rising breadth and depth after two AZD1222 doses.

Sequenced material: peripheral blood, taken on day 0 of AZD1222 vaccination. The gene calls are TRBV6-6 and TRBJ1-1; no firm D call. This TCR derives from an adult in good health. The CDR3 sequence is CASSYNKKANTEAFF. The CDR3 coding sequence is TGTGCCAGCAGTTACAATAAGAAGGCTAACACTGAAGCTTTCTTT.